Listed below are T cell receptor beta chains from one sample, sequenced in a study of T-cell memory formation after mild COVID-19. Each CDR3 protein gets one entry after TCRdb re-called the 5' RACE reads with MiXCR. The sample lists more than 70,000 distinct CDR3 sequences; approximately 15% were seen once. What was sequenced was PBMCs or a T cell subset sorted from them (not recorded which). Receptors were obtained from an adult woman who had mild COVID-19 (a few samples of this study predate the infection). Cell type and time point are not known. CDR3s include the opening cysteine and the closing phenylalanine or tryptophan. D genes are given only for firm matches. Clone size is stated in some rows and not others, as once, few, many or a class when expanded.

V: TRBV7-2; D: TRBD2; J: TRBJ2-5; size: NA; DNA: TGTGCCAGCACCAACTGGTCACCTAGCGGGGACCCAGAGACCCAGTACTTC; CDR3: CASTNWSPSGDPETQYF
V: TRBV5-1; D: NA; J: TRBJ2-3; size: NA; DNA: TGCGCCAGCAGGGGGCCAGGACAGAAATTAATCACAGATACGCAGTATTTT; CDR3: CASRGPGQKLITDTQYF
V: TRBV9; D: NA; J: TRBJ1-1; size: NA; DNA: TGTGCCAGCAGCGTAGCTACGGGGGCCTCGGGCACTGAAGCTTTCTTT; CDR3: CASSVATGASGTEAFF
V: TRBV4-2; D: NA; J: TRBJ2-7; size: NA; DNA: TGTGCCAGCAGCCACCGGGACAACCCCTACGAGCAGTACTTC; CDR3: CASSHRDNPYEQYF
V: TRBV7-8; D: NA; J: TRBJ2-7; size: NA; DNA: TGTGCCAGCAGCTTGGGGGCGCAGGGGATCTACGAGCAGTACTTC; CDR3: CASSLGAQGIYEQYF
V: TRBV7-7; D: TRBD2; J: TRBJ2-1; size: few; DNA: TGTGCTAGCAGCTTGAATGAGGGACTAGCGGGAGAGAATGAGCAGTTCTTC; CDR3: CASSLNEGLAGENEQFF
V: TRBV23-1; D: NA; J: TRBJ2-5; size: NA; DNA: TGCGCCAGCAGTCATTCACCGGGACGCACTAAAGAGACCCAGTACTTC; CDR3: CASSHSPGRTKETQYF
V: TRBV7-2; D: NA; J: TRBJ2-3; size: few; DNA: TGTGCCAGCAGCCCAATCGGGGGAAGCACAGATACGCAGTATTTT; CDR3: CASSPIGGSTDTQYF
V: TRBV24-1; D: TRBD2; J: TRBJ2-3; size: few; DNA: TGTGCCACCAGTGACCCGGGACTAGCGGGGGACACAGATACGCAGTATTTT; CDR3: CATSDPGLAGDTDTQYF
V: TRBV4-3; D: NA; J: TRBJ2-7; size: few; DNA: TGCGCCAGCAGCCAAGCTTACCTGACATTTTACGAGCAGTACTTC; CDR3: CASSQAYLTFYEQYF
V: TRBV9; D: TRBD2; J: TRBJ2-3; size: few; DNA: TGTGCCAGCAGCGTACAGGGGTATTTAAGCGGGGGGCCCACAGATACGCAGTATTTT; CDR3: CASSVQGYLSGGPTDTQYF
V: TRBV5-6; D: TRBD2; J: TRBJ2-1; size: few; DNA: TGTGCCAGCAGCCGAGGCGGGGGTTACAATGAGCAGTTCTTC; CDR3: CASSRGGGYNEQFF
V: TRBV10-3; D: TRBD1; J: TRBJ2-3; size: many; DNA: TGTGCCATCAGGAGGACAGGGTCACGCGGATGGGATACGCAGTATTTT; CDR3: CAIRRTGSRGWDTQYF
V: TRBV29-1; D: TRBD1; J: TRBJ1-4; size: NA; DNA: TGCAGCGTTGAAGATCTAGGGGGACAGGGGTTTTTT; CDR3: CSVEDLGGQGFF
V: TRBV12-3/TRBV12-4; D: NA; J: TRBJ2-1; size: few; DNA: TGTGCCAGCAGTCTCGGCGAGTCCTACAATGAGCAGTTCTTC; CDR3: CASSLGESYNEQFF
V: TRBV29-1; D: TRBD2; J: TRBJ2-5; size: few; DNA: TGCAGCGTTGAAGATCTTACTAGCGGGGTAGGGGAGACCCAGTACTTC; CDR3: CSVEDLTSGVGETQYF
V: TRBV11-2; D: TRBD1; J: TRBJ2-5; size: few; DNA: TGTGCCAGCAGCTCCAACAGGGGGTACCGAGAGACCCAGTACTTC; CDR3: CASSSNRGYRETQYF
V: TRBV29-1; D: TRBD1; J: TRBJ2-7; size: NA; DNA: TGCAGCGTTGAAGGGCCCGGGACAGGGGGCGCCTACGAGCAGTACTTC; CDR3: CSVEGPGTGGAYEQYF
V: TRBV11-2; D: NA; J: TRBJ2-7; size: NA; DNA: TGTGCCAGCGGCAGCAGTAGTTACGAGCAGTACTTC; CDR3: CASGSSSYEQYF
V: TRBV25-1; D: NA; J: TRBJ2-7; size: NA; DNA: TGTGCCAGCAGACGACCCGACAGCTACGAGCAGTACTTC; CDR3: CASRRPDSYEQYF
V: TRBV5-1; D: NA; J: TRBJ2-7; size: NA; DNA: TGCGCCAGCAGCATCTCGATAAGCTACGAGCAGTACTTC; CDR3: CASSISISYEQYF
V: TRBV7-9; D: NA; J: TRBJ2-3; size: few; DNA: TGTGCCAGCAGCTTCCCGGAAGATACGCAGTATTTT; CDR3: CASSFPEDTQYF
V: TRBV6-5; D: NA; J: TRBJ2-5; size: NA; DNA: TGTGCCAGCAGTCCACGGTGGGGAGAGACCCAGTACTTC; CDR3: CASSPRWGETQYF